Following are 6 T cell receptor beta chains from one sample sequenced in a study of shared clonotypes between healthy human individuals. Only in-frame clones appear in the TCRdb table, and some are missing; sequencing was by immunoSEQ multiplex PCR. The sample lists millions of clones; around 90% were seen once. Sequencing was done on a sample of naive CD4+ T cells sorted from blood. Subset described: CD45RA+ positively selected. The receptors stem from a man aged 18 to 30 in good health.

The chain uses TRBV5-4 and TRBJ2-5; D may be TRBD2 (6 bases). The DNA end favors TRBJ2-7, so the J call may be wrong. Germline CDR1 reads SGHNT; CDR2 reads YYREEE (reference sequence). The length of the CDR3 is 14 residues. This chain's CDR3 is CASSLPGEGYEQYF. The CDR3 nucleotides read TGTGCCAGCAGCTTACCGGGGGAAGGCTACGAGCAGTACTTC.

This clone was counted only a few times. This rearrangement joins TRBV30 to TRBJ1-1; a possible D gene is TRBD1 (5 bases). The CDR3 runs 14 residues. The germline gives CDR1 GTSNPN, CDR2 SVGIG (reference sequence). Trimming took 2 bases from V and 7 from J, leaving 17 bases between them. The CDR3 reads CAWSKGGASGEAFF. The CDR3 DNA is TGTGCCTGGAGTAAAGGCGGGGCGTCGGGTGAAGCTTTCTTT.

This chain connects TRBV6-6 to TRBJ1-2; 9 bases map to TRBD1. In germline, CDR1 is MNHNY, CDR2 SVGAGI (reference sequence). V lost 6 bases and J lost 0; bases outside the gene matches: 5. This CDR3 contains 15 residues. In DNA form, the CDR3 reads TGTGCCAGCAGGGACAGGGGAGACCCTAACTATGGCTACACCTTC. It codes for CASRDRGDPNYGYTF.

The CDR3 here is CASSERVRTGGTEAFF. DNA of the CDR3: TGTGCCAGCAGTGAACGCGTGAGGACAGGGGGGACTGAAGCTTTCTTT. V usage is TRBV6-1 and J usage is TRBJ1-1, with TRBD1 identical over 10 bases. CDR3 size: 16 residues. Trimming removed 2 bases from V and 5 bases from J; junction bases left unmatched: 8. Germline loops: CDR1 MNHNS, CDR2 SASEGT.

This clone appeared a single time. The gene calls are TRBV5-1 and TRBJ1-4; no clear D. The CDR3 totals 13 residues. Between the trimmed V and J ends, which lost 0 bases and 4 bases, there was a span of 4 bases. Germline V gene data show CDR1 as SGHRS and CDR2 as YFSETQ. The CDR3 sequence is CASSLDNNEKLFF. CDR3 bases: TGCGCCAGCAGCTTGGACAATAATGAAAAACTGTTTTTT.

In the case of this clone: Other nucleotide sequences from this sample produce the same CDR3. CDR3 region: CASRGRSNQPQHF. The CDR3 nucleotides read TGTGCCAGCAGGGGGAGAAGCAATCAGCCCCAGCATTTT. The rearrangement joins TRBV6-5 to TRBJ1-5, with no clear D. CDR1 and CDR2 (germline): MNHEY, SVGAGI. The V and J ends lost 6 bases and 1 base respectively, with 7 bases between them. The length of the CDR3 is 13 residues.